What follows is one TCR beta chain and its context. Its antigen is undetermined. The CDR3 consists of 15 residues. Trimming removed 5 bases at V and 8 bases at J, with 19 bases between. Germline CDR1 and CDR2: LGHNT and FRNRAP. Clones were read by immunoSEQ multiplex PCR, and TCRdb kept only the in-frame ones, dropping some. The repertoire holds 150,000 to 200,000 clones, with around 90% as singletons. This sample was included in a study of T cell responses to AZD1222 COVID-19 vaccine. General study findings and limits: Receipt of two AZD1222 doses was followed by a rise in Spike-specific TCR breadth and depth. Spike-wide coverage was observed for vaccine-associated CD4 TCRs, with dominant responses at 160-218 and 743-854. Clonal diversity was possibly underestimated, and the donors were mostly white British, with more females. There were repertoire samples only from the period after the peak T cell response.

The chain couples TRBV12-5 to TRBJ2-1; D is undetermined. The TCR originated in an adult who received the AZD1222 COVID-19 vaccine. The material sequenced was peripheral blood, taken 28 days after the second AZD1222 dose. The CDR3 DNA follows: TGTGCTAGTGGTAAAAGTGCATCGCCTTTTGATGAGCAGTTCTTC. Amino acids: CASGKSASPFDEQFF.